The clone carrying this T cell receptor beta chain was detected once. The sample comes from a study of T-cell reconstitution after alpha-beta-depleted transplantation in children. CDR3 size: 15 residues. The V gene's germline CDR1 is SGHNT and CDR2 YENEEA. V lost 6 bases and J lost 2, with 17 bases in between. As it was prepared, the TCRbeta library received unique molecular identifiers. TCRdb used MiXCR to reprocess the PCR reads, holding one entry per CDR3 protein. The sample holds some 300,000 distinct CDR3 sequences, approximately 10% seen once. The V gene is TRBV11-3, the J gene TRBJ2-7; maybe TRBD2 (6 bases). The material sequenced was PBMCs from the stem cell graft donor, taken from the stem cell graft. This clonotype originated in a human donor who donated a stem cell graft to a child with acute lymphoblastic leukemia. The CDR3 sequence: CASSPSRGGPYEQYF. The CDR3 nucleotides are TGTGCCAGCAGTCCCTCCCGGGGAGGCCCCTACGAGCAGTACTTC.